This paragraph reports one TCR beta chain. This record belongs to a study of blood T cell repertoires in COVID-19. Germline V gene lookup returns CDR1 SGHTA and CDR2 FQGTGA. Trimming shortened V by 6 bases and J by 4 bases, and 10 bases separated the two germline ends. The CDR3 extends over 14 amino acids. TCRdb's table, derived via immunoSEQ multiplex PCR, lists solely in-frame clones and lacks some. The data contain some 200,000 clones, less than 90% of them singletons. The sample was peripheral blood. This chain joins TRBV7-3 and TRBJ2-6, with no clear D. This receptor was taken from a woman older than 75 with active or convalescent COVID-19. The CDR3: CASRLSRGANVLTF. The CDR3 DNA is TGTGCCAGCAGGCTATCCCGAGGGGCCAACGTCCTGACTTTC.